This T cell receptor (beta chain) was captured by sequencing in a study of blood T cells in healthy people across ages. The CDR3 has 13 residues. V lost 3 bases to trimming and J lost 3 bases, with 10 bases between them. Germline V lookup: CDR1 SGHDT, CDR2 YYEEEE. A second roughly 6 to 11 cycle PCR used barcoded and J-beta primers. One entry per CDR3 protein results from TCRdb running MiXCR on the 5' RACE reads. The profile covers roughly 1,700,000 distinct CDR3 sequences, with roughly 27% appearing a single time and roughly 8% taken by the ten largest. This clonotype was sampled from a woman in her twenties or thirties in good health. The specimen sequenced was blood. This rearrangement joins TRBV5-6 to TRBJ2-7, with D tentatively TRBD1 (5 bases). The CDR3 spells CASSYLTDYEQYF. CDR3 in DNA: TGTGCCAGCAGCTACCTGACAGACTACGAGCAGTACTTC.